This T cell receptor (beta chain) was sequenced during a study of immune evolution from preneoplasia to lung adenocarcinoma. There are 13 residues in the CDR3. The V segment lost 5 bases and the J segment 3 bases; nucleotides outside the gene matches: 3. Germline V gene sequence: CDR1 KGHSH, CDR2 LQKENI. The data were produced by immunoSEQ multiplex PCR, yet TCRdb's version contains in-frame clones alone and is incomplete. Here the sample spans 6,000 to 8,000 clones, approximately 77% being singletons. Only a few counts were recorded for this clone. V and J are TRBV18 and TRBJ1-1, with 7 nucleotides matching TRBD1. This receptor was identified in a donor older than 65 with lung adenocarcinoma. Some clones in this sample may be carry-over from other donors' samples. Sequenced input: FFPE lung adenocarcinoma in situ tissue. DNA of the CDR3: TGTGCCAGCTCAAGGGACAGCTACACTGAAGCTTTCTTT. Translation: CASSRDSYTEAFF.